The clone carrying this TCR beta chain has just a few counts. Original processing methods: Reference gene primer amplification in the assay estimated nucleated cell counts. Profiling relied on immunoSEQ multiplex PCR, and the TCRdb table lists in-frame clones only, not all of them. V and J calls and clone size are given by that table; D and trimming were obtained from the DNA. Of around 95,000 clones in the sample, over 70% are singletons; the top ten hold roughly 10%. The source of the sample is a study of blood T cell repertoires in COVID-19. Turning to the study itself: COVID-19 samples, acute and convalescent, were from the United States, Italy and Spain. T cells, B-cell-depleted T cells, or PBMCs supplied cDNA or gDNA.

The CDR3 runs 15 residues. Germline loops: CDR1 SGHTA, CDR2 FQGTGA. V lost 0 bases and J 9 bases, leaving 18 bases between the germline ends. The sequenced material came from peripheral blood. The gene calls are TRBV7-3 and TRBJ2-7; TRBD1 is a possible D gene (5 bases). This sequence originates from a woman over 75 with acute or convalescent COVID-19. The CDR3 DNA follows: TGTGCCAGCAGCTTAACAGGGGCGACAATGTCGCGGCAGTACTTC. It specifies CASSLTGATMSRQYF.